This T cell receptor (beta chain) was sequenced in a study of CD8+ T cells in alopecia areata. Study observations and caveats: Lesional scalp, especially alopecia totalis/universalis, showed higher clonality than normal scalp.

Sequencing templates came from extracted RNA that was reverse transcribed into cDNA. Profiling relied on immunoSEQ multiplex PCR, and the TCRdb table lists in-frame clones only, not all of them. The data show more than 200,000 clones, 64% seen once. The V end lost 4 bases, the J end lost 0 bases, and 7 bases lay between the germline ends. CDR1 is SGHTA, CDR2 FQGNSA, per germline. This CDR3 region has 14 residues. Regarding this clone: Antigen: not known.

Treatment specified: oral pan-JAK inhibitor, 5-10 mg twice daily. The rearrangement joins TRBV7-2 to TRBJ2-1; D is undetermined. Material: CD4+ T cells sorted from blood, obtained at week 4, from a patient treated with tofacitinib. This TCR came from a human donor with alopecia areata. The CDR3 DNA follows: TGTGCCAGCAGCTCCGCTCTCTCCTACAATGAGCAGTTCTTC. Translating gives CASSSALSYNEQFF. The full variable domain, in which reference TRBV7-2 and TRBJ2-1 provide the parts outside the CDR3, is GAGVSQSPSNKVTEKGKDVELRCDPISGHTALYWYRQSLGQGLEFLIYFQGNSAPDKSGLPSDRFSAERTGGSVSTLTIQRTQQEDSAVYLCASSSALSYNEQFFGPGTRLTVL.